This T cell receptor beta chain appears in the sequencing data of a study of blood T cell repertoires in COVID-19. Across the whole study: COVID-19 samples, acute and convalescent, were from the United States, Italy and Spain. T cells, B-cell-depleted T cells, or PBMCs supplied cDNA or gDNA.

Per the original methods: Scientists estimated how many nucleated cells there were by amplifying reference gene primers. This table comes from immunoSEQ multiplex PCR, and its TCRdb copy is limited to in-frame clones, with some not included. V, J and clone size derive from that table, while D and trimming were established from the DNA sequence. The table includes roughly 140,000 clones, about four fifths detected once. This clone was recorded a few times. V lost 10 bases to trimming and J lost 3 bases; unmatched junction nucleotides: 6. The CDR3 sequence is 13 residues long. The TCR originated in a human donor with acute or convalescent COVID-19. The donor label of this sample is uncertain. The chain recombines TRBV12-3 or TRBV12-4 with TRBJ1-3, with 7 positions matching TRBD1. Specimen: peripheral blood. The CDR3 DNA is TGTGCCACCCGACAGGGATATGGAAACACCATATATTTT. Its protein is CATRQGYGNTIYF.